This T cell receptor (beta chain) was sequenced in a study of T-cell memory formation after mild COVID-19. Looked up from germline, CDR1 is SGHTA and CDR2 is FQGNSA. Trimming took off 5 bases at V and 4 bases at J, with 11 bases between the two ends. The CDR3 runs 14 residues. TCR alpha and TCR beta cDNA libraries carrying sample barcodes and UMIs were produced by 5'RACE using constant-segment primers. MiXCR, applied by TCRdb to the 5' RACE reads, yields one record per CDR3 protein. The sample records 250,000 or so distinct CDR3 sequences, more than 15% being singletons. This chain links TRBV7-2 with TRBJ2-2; D may be TRBD1 or TRBD2 (5 bases each). The sequence came from a young man who had mild COVID-19 (a few samples of this study predate the infection). Cell type and time point are not known. Sequencing input: PBMCs or a T cell subset sorted from them (not recorded which). The CDR3 region has the DNA TGTGCCAGCAGCATGGGGACGTTCACCGGGGAGCTGTTTTTT. Translation gives CASSMGTFTGELFF.